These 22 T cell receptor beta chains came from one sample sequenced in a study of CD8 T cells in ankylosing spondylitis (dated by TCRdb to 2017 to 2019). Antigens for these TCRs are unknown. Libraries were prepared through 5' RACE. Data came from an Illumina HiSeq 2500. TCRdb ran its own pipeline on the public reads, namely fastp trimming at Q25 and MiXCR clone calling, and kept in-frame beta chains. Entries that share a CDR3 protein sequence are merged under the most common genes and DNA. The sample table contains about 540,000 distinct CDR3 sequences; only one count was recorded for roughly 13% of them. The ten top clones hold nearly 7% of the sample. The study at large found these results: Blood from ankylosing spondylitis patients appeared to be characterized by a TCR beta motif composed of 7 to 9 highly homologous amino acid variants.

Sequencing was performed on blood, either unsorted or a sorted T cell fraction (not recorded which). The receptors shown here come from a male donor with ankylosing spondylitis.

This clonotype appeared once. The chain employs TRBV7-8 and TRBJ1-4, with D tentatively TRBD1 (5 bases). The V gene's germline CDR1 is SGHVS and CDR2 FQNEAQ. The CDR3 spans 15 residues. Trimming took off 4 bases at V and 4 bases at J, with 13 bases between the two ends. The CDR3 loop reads CASSSRDSLNEKLFF. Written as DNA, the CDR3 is TGTGCCAGCAGCTCCCGGGACTCACTTAATGAAAAACTGTTTTTT.

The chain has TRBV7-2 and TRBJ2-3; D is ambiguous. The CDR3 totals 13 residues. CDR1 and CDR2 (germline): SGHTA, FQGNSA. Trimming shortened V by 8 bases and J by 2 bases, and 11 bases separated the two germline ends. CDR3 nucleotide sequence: TGTGCCAGCTTAGGCCGCTCCACAGATACGCAGTATTTT. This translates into CASLGRSTDTQYF.

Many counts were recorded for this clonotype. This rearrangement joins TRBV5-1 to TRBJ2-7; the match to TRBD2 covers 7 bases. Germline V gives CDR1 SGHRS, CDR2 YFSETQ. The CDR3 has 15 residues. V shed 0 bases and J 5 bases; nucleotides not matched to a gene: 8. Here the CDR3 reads CASSLAGGSNNEQYF. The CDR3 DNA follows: TGCGCCAGCAGCTTGGCCGGCGGGAGTAACAACGAGCAGTACTTC.

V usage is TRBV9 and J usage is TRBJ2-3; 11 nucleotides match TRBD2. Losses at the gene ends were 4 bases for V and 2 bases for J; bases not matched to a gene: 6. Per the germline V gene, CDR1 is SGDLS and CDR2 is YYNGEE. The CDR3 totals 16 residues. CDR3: CASSLSGRASTDTQYF. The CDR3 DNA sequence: TGTGCCAGCAGCCTTAGCGGGAGGGCGTCCACAGATACGCAGTATTTT.

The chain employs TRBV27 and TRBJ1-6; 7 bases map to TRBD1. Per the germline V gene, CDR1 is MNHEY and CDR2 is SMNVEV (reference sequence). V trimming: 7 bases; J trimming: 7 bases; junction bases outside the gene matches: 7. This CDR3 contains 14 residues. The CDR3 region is CASKWDSQNSPLHF. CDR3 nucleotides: TGTGCCAGCAAATGGGACAGCCAGAATTCACCCCTCCACTTT.

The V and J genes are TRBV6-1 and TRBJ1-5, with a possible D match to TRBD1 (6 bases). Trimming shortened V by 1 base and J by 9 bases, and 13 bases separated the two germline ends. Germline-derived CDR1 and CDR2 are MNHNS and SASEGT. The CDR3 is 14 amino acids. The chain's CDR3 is CASSEEGGGLPQHF. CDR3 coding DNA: TGTGCCAGCAGTGAAGAGGGTGGGGGCCTGCCCCAGCATTTT.

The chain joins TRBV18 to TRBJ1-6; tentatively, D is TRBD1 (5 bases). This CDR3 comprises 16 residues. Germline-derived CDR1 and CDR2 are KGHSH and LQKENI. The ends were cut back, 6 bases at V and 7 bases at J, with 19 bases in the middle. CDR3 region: CASSPTTTEPNSPLHF. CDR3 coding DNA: TGTGCCAGCTCCCCCACAACGACAGAACCAAATTCACCCCTCCACTTT.

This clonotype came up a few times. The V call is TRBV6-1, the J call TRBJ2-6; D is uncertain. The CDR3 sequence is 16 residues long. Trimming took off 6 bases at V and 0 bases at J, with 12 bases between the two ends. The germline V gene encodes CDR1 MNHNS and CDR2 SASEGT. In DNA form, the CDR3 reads TGTGCCAGCAGCGTGGACGCGAGCTCTGGGGCCAACGTCCTGACTTTC. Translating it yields CASSVDASSGANVLTF.

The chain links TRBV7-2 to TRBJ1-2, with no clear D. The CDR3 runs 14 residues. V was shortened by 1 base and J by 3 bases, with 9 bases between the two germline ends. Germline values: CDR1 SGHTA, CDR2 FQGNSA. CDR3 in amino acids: CASSLVRVDYGYTF. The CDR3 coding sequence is TGTGCCAGCAGCTTAGTCCGGGTAGACTATGGCTACACCTTC.

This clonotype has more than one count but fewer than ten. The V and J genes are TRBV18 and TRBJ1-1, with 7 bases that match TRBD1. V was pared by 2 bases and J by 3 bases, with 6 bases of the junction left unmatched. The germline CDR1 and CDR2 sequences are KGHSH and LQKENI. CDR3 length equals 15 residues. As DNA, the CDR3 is TGTGCCAGCTCACCAAGACAGGGTCCGGACACTGAAGCTTTCTTT. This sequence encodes CASSPRQGPDTEAFF.

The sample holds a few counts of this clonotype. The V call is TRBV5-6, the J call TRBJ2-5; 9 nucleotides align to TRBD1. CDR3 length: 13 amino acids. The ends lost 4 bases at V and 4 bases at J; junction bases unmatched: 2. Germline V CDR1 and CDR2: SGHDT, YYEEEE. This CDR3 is CASSGTGTETQYF. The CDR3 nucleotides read TGTGCCAGCAGCGGGACAGGGACAGAGACCCAGTACTTC.

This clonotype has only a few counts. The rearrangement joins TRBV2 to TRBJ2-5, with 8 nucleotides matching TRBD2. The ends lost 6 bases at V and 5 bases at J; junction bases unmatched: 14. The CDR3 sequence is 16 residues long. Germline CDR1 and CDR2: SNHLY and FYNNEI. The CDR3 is CASSRNSGKGGETQYF. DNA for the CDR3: TGTGCCAGCAGCCGAAATAGCGGGAAAGGCGGGGAGACCCAGTACTTC.

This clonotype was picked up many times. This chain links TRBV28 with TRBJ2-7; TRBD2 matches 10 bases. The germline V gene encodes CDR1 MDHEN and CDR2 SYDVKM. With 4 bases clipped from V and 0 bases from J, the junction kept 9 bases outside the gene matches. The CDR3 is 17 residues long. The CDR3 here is CASSSSSSGGSSYEQYV. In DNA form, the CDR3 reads TGTGCCAGCAGTTCTTCCTCTAGCGGGGGAAGCTCCTACGAGCAGTACGTC.

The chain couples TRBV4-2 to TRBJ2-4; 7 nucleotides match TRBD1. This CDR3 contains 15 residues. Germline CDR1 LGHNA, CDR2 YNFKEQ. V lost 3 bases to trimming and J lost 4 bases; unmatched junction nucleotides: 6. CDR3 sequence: CASSHIQGLKNIQYF. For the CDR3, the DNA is TGTGCCAGCAGCCACATACAGGGGTTGAAAAACATTCAGTACTTC.

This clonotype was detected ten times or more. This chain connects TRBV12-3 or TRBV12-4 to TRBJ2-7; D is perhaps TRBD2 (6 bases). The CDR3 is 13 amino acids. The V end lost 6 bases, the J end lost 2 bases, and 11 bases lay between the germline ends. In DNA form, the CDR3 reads TGTGCCAGCAGCAAACAGCGGGCCTACGAGCAGTACTTC. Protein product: CASSKQRAYEQYF.

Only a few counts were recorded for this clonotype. The CDR3 reads CATQPGGKGTGELFF. The CDR3 coding sequence is TGTGCCACCCAACCCGGCGGGAAGGGCACCGGGGAGCTGTTTTTT. The rearrangement links TRBV24-1 to TRBJ2-2; maybe TRBD2 (6 bases). The CDR3 totals 15 residues. V was pared by 9 bases and J by 4 bases, with 17 bases between. The V gene's germline CDR1 is KGHDR and CDR2 SFDVKD.

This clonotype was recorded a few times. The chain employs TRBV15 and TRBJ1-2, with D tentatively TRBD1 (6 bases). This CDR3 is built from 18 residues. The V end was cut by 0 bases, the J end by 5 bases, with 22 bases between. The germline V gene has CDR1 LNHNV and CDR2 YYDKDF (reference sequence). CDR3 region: CATSRDYGQTGQIYGYTF. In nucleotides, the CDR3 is TGTGCCACCAGCAGAGATTATGGGCAGACAGGCCAAATATATGGCTACACCTTC. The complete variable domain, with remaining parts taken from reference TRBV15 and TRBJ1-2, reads DAMVIQNPRYQVTQFGKPVTLSCSQTLNHNVMYWYQQKSSQAPKLLFHYYDKDFNNEADTPDNFQSRRPNTSFCFLDIRSPGLGDTAMYLCATSRDYGQTGQIYGYTFGSGTRLTVV.

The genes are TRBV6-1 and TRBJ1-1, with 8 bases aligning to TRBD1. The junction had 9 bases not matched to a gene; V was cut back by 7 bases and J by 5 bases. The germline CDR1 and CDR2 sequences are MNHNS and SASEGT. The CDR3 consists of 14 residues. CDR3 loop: CASKPRQGRTEAFF. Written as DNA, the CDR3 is TGTGCCAGCAAACCCCGACAGGGGAGGACTGAAGCTTTCTTT.

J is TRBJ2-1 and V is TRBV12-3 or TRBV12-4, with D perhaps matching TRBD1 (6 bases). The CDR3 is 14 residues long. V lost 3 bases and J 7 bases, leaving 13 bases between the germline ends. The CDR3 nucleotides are TGTGCCAGCAGTTTGGGGGCCATCTGGAATGAGCAGTTCTTC. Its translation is CASSLGAIWNEQFF.

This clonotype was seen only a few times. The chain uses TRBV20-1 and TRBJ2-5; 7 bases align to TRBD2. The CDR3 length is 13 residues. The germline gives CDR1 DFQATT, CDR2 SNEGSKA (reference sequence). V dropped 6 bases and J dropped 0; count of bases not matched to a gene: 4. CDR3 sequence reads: CSALGGYQETQYF. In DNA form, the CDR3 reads TGCAGTGCCCTCGGGGGGTACCAAGAGACCCAGTACTTC.

This CDR3 is CASSFGTSGVRRETQYF. DNA for the CDR3: TGTGCCAGCAGTTTCGGGACTAGCGGGGTGAGGAGGGAGACCCAGTACTTC. The rearrangement links TRBV27 to TRBJ2-5, with 13 bases identical to TRBD2. The CDR3 loop spans 17 amino acids. Germline CDR1 reads MNHEY; CDR2 reads SMNVEV (reference sequence). V lost 3 bases, J lost 5 bases, and 9 bases stayed unmatched.

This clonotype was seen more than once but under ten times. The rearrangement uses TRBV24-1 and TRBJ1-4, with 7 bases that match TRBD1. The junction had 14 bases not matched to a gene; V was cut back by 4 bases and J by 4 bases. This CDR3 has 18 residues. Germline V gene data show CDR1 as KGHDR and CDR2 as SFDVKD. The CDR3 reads CATSDSDRVRRSNEKLFF. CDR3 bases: TGTGCCACCAGTGACTCCGACAGGGTCAGACGCAGTAATGAAAAACTGTTTTTT.